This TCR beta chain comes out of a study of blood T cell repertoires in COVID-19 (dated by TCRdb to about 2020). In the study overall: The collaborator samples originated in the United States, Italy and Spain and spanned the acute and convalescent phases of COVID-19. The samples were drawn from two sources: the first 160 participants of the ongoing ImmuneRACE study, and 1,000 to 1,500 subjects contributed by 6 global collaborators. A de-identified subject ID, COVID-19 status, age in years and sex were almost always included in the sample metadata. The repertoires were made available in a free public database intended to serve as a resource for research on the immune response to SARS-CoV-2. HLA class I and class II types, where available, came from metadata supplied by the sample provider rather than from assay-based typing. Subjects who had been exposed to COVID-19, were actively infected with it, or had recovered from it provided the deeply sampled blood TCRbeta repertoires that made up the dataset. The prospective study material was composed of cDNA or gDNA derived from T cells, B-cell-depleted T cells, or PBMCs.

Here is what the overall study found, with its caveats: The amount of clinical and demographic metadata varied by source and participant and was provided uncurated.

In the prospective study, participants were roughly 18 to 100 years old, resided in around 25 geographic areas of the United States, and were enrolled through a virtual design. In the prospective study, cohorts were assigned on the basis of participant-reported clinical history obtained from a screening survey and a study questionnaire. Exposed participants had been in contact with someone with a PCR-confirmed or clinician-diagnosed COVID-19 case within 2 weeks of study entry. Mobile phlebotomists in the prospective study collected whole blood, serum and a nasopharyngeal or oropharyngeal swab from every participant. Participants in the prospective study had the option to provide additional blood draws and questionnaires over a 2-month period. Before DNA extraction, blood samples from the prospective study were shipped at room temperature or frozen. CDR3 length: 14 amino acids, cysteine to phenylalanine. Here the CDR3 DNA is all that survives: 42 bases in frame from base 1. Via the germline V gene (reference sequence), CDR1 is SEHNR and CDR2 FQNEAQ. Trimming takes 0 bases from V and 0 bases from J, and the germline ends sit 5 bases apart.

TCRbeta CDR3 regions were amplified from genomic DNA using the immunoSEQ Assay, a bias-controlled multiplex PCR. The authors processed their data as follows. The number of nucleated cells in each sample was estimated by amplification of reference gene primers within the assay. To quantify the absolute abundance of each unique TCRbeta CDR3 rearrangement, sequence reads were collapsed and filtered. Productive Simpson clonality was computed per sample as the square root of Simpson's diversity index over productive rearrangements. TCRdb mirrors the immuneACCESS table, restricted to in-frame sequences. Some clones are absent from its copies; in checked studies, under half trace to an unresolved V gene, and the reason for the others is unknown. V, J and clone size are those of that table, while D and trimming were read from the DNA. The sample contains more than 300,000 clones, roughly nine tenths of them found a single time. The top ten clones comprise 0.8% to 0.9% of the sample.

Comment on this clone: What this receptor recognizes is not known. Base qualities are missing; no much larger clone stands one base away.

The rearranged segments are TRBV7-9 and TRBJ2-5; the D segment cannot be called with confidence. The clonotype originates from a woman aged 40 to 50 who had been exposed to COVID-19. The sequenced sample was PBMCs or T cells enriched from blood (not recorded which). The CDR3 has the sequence CASSLAAYQETQYF. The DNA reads TGTGCCAGCAGCTTAGCAGCGTACCAAGAGACCCAGTACTTC. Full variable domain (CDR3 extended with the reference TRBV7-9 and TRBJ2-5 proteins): DTGVSQNPRHKITKRGQNVTFRCDPISEHNRLYWYRQTLGQGPEFLTYFQNEAQLEKSRLLSDRFSAERPKGSFSTLEIQRTEQGDSAMYLCASSLAAYQETQYFGPGTRLLVL.